This T cell receptor (beta chain) was found in a study of molecular identifiers for immune sequencing clone quantification. The CDR3 sequence is 11 residues long. The V gene lost 8 bases and the J gene lost 9 bases, with 11 bases spanning the gap. CDR1 and CDR2 (germline): MNHEY, SVGEGT. TCRdb redid the calling of the PCR reads with MiXCR, one entry per CDR3 protein. This table holds approximately 54,000 distinct CDR3 sequences, under 30% found once. This clonotype was counted ten times or more. The source of this sequence is a human donor in good health. Some libraries in this study had Jurkat cell RNA spiked in. The source material was naive CD8+ T cells from blood, with Jurkat cell RNA spiked in. The subset is: FACS-sorted CD8+CD4-CCR7+CD45RA+ naive T cells. The rearrangement links TRBV6-2 or TRBV6-3 to TRBJ2-1; tentative D call: TRBD2 (6 bases). CDR3 protein: CASHNGGEQFF. DNA for the CDR3: TGTGCCAGCCATAACGGGGGTGAGCAGTTCTTC.